This is a list of T cell receptor beta chains from one sample in a study of cytomegalovirus exposure and HLA in healthy donors. TCRdb's table, derived via immunoSEQ multiplex PCR, lists solely in-frame clones and lacks some. The sample includes 150,000 to 200,000 clones, roughly 77% of them seen just once. The sample consisted of PBMCs. The receptor set was obtained from a woman aged 45-65 years in good health and CMV-seronegative. Each CDR3 is given with its conserved first and last residue. The order of the fields is D gene, V gene, J gene, CDR3 protein. D genes are given only for firm matches.

d_call: TRBD2; v_call: TRBV5-1; j_call: TRBJ2-2; cdr3_aa: CASSLVSSGRPDTGELFF
d_call: TRBD2; v_call: TRBV29-1; j_call: TRBJ2-1; cdr3_aa: CSVRGLIAGGPLPYNEQFF
d_call: .; v_call: TRBV7-8; j_call: TRBJ1-5; cdr3_aa: CASSPRVSNQPQHF
d_call: TRBD2; v_call: TRBV6-5; j_call: TRBJ2-1; cdr3_aa: CASSQRLAGANEQFF
d_call: .; v_call: TRBV27; j_call: TRBJ1-6; cdr3_aa: CASRTQYYNSPLHF
d_call: .; v_call: TRBV7-2; j_call: TRBJ2-3; cdr3_aa: CASSLGRTLPDTQYF
d_call: .; v_call: TRBV2; j_call: TRBJ1-2; cdr3_aa: CASREARGQSSGYGYTF
d_call: TRBD1; v_call: TRBV19; j_call: TRBJ1-1; cdr3_aa: CASTPGQRYMNTEAFF
d_call: TRBD2; v_call: TRBV5-4; j_call: .; cdr3_aa: CASSAASGGYEQYF
d_call: TRBD2; v_call: TRBV6-6; j_call: TRBJ2-1; cdr3_aa: CASSLGLAKGGQFF
d_call: .; v_call: TRBV11-1; j_call: TRBJ1-1; cdr3_aa: CASSLDRVNTEAFF
d_call: .; v_call: TRBV18; j_call: TRBJ2-7; cdr3_aa: CASSPRIKSSGRLAGEQYF
d_call: TRBD1; v_call: TRBV11-3; j_call: TRBJ2-7; cdr3_aa: CASSLGPGQVRDEQYF
d_call: .; v_call: TRBV7-9; j_call: TRBJ1-1; cdr3_aa: CASSLVTQGLMLNTEAFF
d_call: TRBD1; v_call: TRBV27; j_call: TRBJ2-2; cdr3_aa: CASSSGQGWPGELFF